This passage covers 21 T cell receptor beta chains from one sample sequenced in a study of naive CD8 T cells in extremely preterm neonates (TCRdb year 2017). The library relied on the immunoSEQ multiplex PCR assay. TCRdb re-hosts the immuneACCESS table, in-frame sequences only. Its copies lack some clones; in the studies checked, an unresolved V gene accounts for under half of them, and the cause for the rest is not known. This sample holds about 4,800 clones; less than 98% were observed only once. Clones ranked in the top ten supply roughly 0.5% of the sample. Term cord blood was obtained from roughly 5 elective full-term cesarean deliveries at about 37-42 weeks of gestation, without labor or rupture of membranes. The sequenced sample was naive CD8+ T cells from cord blood. Source of these receptors: a newborn in good health.

The chain joins TRBV19 to TRBJ1-1, with unresolved D. This CDR3 comprises 12 residues. The V gene's germline CDR1 is LNHDA and CDR2 SQIVND (reference sequence). V dropped 6 bases and J dropped 0 bases, with 5 bases sitting between them. The CDR3 nucleotides read TGTGCCAGTAGGGCCTTGAACACTGAAGCTTTCTTT. Its protein is CASRALNTEAFF. Full variable domain (rest looked up from reference TRBV19 and TRBJ1-1): DGGITQSPKYLFRKEGQNVTLSCEQNLNHDAMYWYRQDPGQGLRLIYYSQIVNDFQKGDIAEGYSVSREKKESFPLTVTSAQKNPTAFYLCASRALNTEAFFGQGTRLTVV.

This chain uses TRBV19 with TRBJ1-1; no clear D. The CDR3 has 13 amino acids. Looked up from germline, CDR1 is LNHDA and CDR2 is SQIVND (reference sequence). Trimming took 3 bases from V and 4 from J, leaving 9 bases between them. In DNA, the CDR3 is TGTGCCAGTAGTATTACAGAGGGCACTGAAGCTTTCTTT. Encoded protein: CASSITEGTEAFF.

This rearrangement joins TRBV9 to TRBJ2-3; TRBD2 agrees at 10 bases. The CDR3 consists of 12 residues. Per germline, CDR1 SGDLS and CDR2 YYNGEE. Losses at the gene ends were 4 bases for V and 10 bases for J; bases not matched to a gene: 3. The CDR3 spells CASSTGTSAQYF. CDR3 sequence (DNA): TGTGCCAGCAGCACCGGGACTAGCGCGCAGTATTTT. Combining the CDR3 with reference TRBV9 and TRBJ2-3 gives the whole variable domain DSGVTQTPKHLITATGQRVTLRCSPRSGDLSVYWYQQSLDQGLQFLIQYYNGEERAKGNILERFSAQQFPDLHSELNLSSLELGDSALYFCASSTGTSAQYFGPGTRLTVL.

This chain joins TRBV27 and TRBJ2-1; D is unclear. CDR1 and CDR2 from the germline V gene are MNHEY and SMNVEV (reference sequence). V was trimmed by 6 bases and J by 2 bases, leaving 8 bases between them. This CDR3 is 13 amino acids long. This chain's CDR3 is CASRTFPYNEQFF. CDR3 nucleotide sequence: TGTGCCAGCAGAACTTTCCCCTACAATGAGCAGTTCTTC.

The chain couples TRBV7-6 to TRBJ2-1, with 7 positions matching TRBD1. In germline, CDR1 is SGHVS, CDR2 FNYEAQ. This CDR3 spans 15 amino acids. J was trimmed by 4 bases and V by 3 bases; bases with no gene match: 6. The CDR3 spells CASSLWQGEYNEQFF. In nucleotides, the CDR3 is TGTGCCAGCAGCTTGTGGCAGGGGGAATACAATGAGCAGTTCTTC.

CDR3 bases: TGTGCCAGCAGTGCCTCGACAGGGGGCGAAACTGAAGCTTTCTTT. Amino acids: CASSASTGGETEAFF. The chain links TRBV27 to TRBJ1-1; 10 positions match TRBD1. Losses at the gene ends were 5 bases for V and 5 bases for J; bases not matched to a gene: 8. Germline CDR1 MNHEY, CDR2 SMNVEV (reference sequence). This CDR3 comprises 15 residues.

The chain employs TRBV30 and TRBJ1-1; tentatively, D is TRBD1 (5 bases). In germline, CDR1 is GTSNPN, CDR2 SVGIG (reference sequence). V was pared by 0 bases and J by 5 bases, with 10 bases between. The CDR3 length is 13 residues. This chain's CDR3 is CAWSVGGLTEAFF. The CDR3 DNA sequence: TGTGCCTGGAGTGTCGGGGGTTTAACTGAAGCTTTCTTT.

The chain recombines TRBV7-9 with TRBJ2-5; possible D gene TRBD2, 6 bases. The CDR3 runs to 14 residues. Germline CDR1 SEHNR, CDR2 FQNEAQ (reference sequence). With 5 bases removed from V and 2 bases from J, the gap between germline ends came to 12 bases. The CDR3 DNA reads TGTGCCAGCAGCACCCGGGACTTTCAAGAGACCCAGTACTTC. It encodes CASSTRDFQETQYF. Drawing the rest from reference TRBV7-9 and TRBJ2-5, the complete variable domain is DTGVSQNPRHKITKRGQNVTFRCDPISEHNRLYWYRQTLGQGPEFLTYFQNEAQLEKSRLLSDRFSAERPKGSFSTLEIQRTEQGDSAMYLCASSTRDFQETQYFGPGTRLLVL.

The chain has TRBV4-1 and TRBJ1-4; perhaps TRBD1 as D (6 bases). The CDR3 is made up of 15 amino acids. In germline, CDR1 is MGHRA, CDR2 YSYEKL. The V gene lost 1 base and the J gene lost 5 bases, with 11 bases spanning the gap. The CDR3 here is CASSQVTGPNEKLFF. In nucleotides, the CDR3 is TGCGCCAGCAGCCAAGTGACAGGCCCCAATGAAAAACTGTTTTTT.

The rearrangement joins TRBV7-9 to TRBJ2-3, with 7 bases identical to TRBD1. Germline V lookup: CDR1 SEHNR, CDR2 FQNEAQ (reference sequence). CDR3 length: 18 residues. J was trimmed by 0 bases and V by 3 bases; bases with no gene match: 12. CDR3 loop: CASSFTGAAYPSTDTQYF. CDR3 bases: TGTGCCAGCAGCTTCACAGGGGCTGCGTACCCTAGCACAGATACGCAGTATTTT.

The J gene is TRBJ2-5, the V gene TRBV5-1; weak D call: TRBD2 (6 bases). The V gene lost 2 bases and the J gene lost 9 bases, with 8 bases spanning the gap. Germline V CDR1 and CDR2: SGHRS, YFSETQ. This CDR3 comprises 11 residues. CDR3 region: CASSFGGAQYF. The CDR3 region has the DNA TGCGCCAGCAGCTTCGGCGGGGCCCAGTACTTC.

The rearrangement uses TRBV12-5 and TRBJ2-3, with 10 nucleotides matching TRBD2. The CDR3 is 16 amino acids. The V gene's germline CDR1 is LGHNT and CDR2 FRNRAP. V dropped 3 bases and J dropped 2; count of bases not matched to a gene: 5. In DNA form, the CDR3 reads TGTGCTAGTGGTTTCGGGAGCGGGGGGGCCACAGATACGCAGTATTTT. It encodes CASGFGSGGATDTQYF.

This chain joins TRBV2 and TRBJ1-2, with TRBD1 identical over 7 bases. The CDR3 totals 15 residues. J gave up 4 bases and V 2 bases, and 7 bases lay outside the gene matches. From germline, CDR1 is SNHLY and CDR2 FYNNEI. The CDR3 protein is CASSEKTGQFYGYTF. Written as DNA, the CDR3 is TGTGCCAGCAGTGAAAAGACGGGACAGTTCTATGGCTACACCTTC.

The V and J genes are TRBV11-1 and TRBJ2-7, with 14 positions matching TRBD2. This CDR3 contains 17 residues. Per the germline V gene, CDR1 is SGHAT and CDR2 is FQDESV (reference sequence). J lost 0 bases, V lost 8 bases, and 9 bases had no gene match. The CDR3 here is CASSWTSGGLLSYEQYF. The CDR3 DNA reads TGTGCCAGCTCGTGGACTAGCGGGGGGCTCCTCTCCTACGAGCAGTACTTC.

The chain recombines TRBV10-3 with TRBJ2-1; the match to TRBD2 covers 14 bases. The V gene end was trimmed by 4 bases and the J gene end by 8 bases; junction bases not matched to a gene: 4. CDR1 and CDR2 (germline): ENHRY, SYGVKD. CDR3 size: 15 residues. The CDR3 loop is CAISGGTSGGDEQFF. CDR3 nucleotides: TGTGCCATCAGTGGAGGGACTAGCGGGGGAGATGAGCAGTTCTTC.

The CDR3 DNA reads TGTGCCAGCAGTTACACCCGTAGCGGGCCGACAGATACGCAGTATTTT. Amino acid sequence: CASSYTRSGPTDTQYF. The V call is TRBV6-6, the J call TRBJ2-3, with 7 bases identical to TRBD2. Germline CDR1 is MNHNY and CDR2 is SVGAGI (reference sequence). V shed 2 bases, J shed 3 bases, and the junction held 8 bases outside the gene matches. This CDR3 is built from 16 residues.

Details on this clone: The junction does not match germline at one end; this may be a read error. This chain joins TRBV10-1 and TRBJ2-2; 7 nucleotides line up with TRBD1. Germline assignment: CDR1 WNHNN and CDR2 SYGVQD (reference sequence). This CDR3 has 15 residues. The CDR3 nucleotides read TGCGCCAGCAGTTTTACAGGGGCGAATACCGGGGAGCTGTTTTTT. It translates to CASSFTGANTGELFF.

The chain has TRBV19 and TRBJ2-1, with 7 bases aligning to TRBD2. Germline V lookup: CDR1 LNHDA, CDR2 SQIVND (reference sequence). The CDR3 totals 14 residues. V shed 10 bases and J 4 bases; nucleotides not matched to a gene: 10. CDR3 residues: CATSWGEGYNEQFF. The CDR3 region has the DNA TGTGCCACCTCGTGGGGGGAGGGTTACAATGAGCAGTTCTTC.

This chain joins TRBV30 and TRBJ2-3; D not certain. This CDR3 is 14 amino acids long. Trimming removed 2 bases from V and 2 bases from J, with 11 bases in between. Germline V gene data show CDR1 as GTSNPN and CDR2 as SVGIG (reference sequence). The CDR3 DNA reads as TGTGCCTGGAGTCGTGGCAGTCTCACAGATACGCAGTATTTT. Residues: CAWSRGSLTDTQYF.

V is TRBV7-9 and J is TRBJ1-1, with TRBD1 identical over 9 bases. V shed 4 bases, J shed 5 bases, and the junction held 14 bases outside the gene matches. This CDR3 is built from 17 residues. Germline-derived CDR1 and CDR2 are SEHNR and FQNEAQ (reference sequence). CDR3 in DNA: TGTGCCAGCAGCTCGGCCGGGACAGGGATGGTGGGAACTGAAGCTTTCTTT. It translates to CASSSAGTGMVGTEAFF.

The gene calls are TRBV27 and TRBJ2-1, with TRBD1 matching over 10 bases. Unmatched junction bases numbered 1, after V lost 4 bases and J lost 4 bases. The CDR3 is 14 residues long. Germline assignment: CDR1 MNHEY and CDR2 SMNVEV (reference sequence). The CDR3 reads CASSSGQGYNEQFF. The CDR3 DNA is TGTGCCAGCAGTTCGGGACAGGGGTACAATGAGCAGTTCTTC.